These T cell receptor beta chains were read from a single sample in a study of blood T cell repertoires in COVID-19. Libraries were prepared by immunoSEQ multiplex PCR; TCRdb keeps only in-frame clonotypes and omits some of them. The sample yields roughly 300,000 clones, about four fifths seen once. The sequenced sample consisted of peripheral blood. The receptors come from a woman aged 50 to 60 who had recovered from COVID-19. Both conserved end residues are part of each CDR3. The D gene is left open where the match is weak. Size values are once, few and many counts, or a class for expanded clones, and some rows have none.

>TRBV4-3|TRBD1|TRBJ1-4|NA
TGCGCCAGCAGCAGACGACAGGGGGCTGGTGAAAAACTGTTTTTT
CASSRRQGAGEKLFF
>TRBV10-3|NA|TRBJ2-7|NA
TGTGCCATCAGTGACAGGGATGGACCCTACGAGCAGTACTTC
CAISDRDGPYEQYF
>TRBV7-3|TRBD2|TRBJ2-3|NA
TGTGCCAGCAGCCCGAGCGGGATTAGCACAGATACGCAGTATTTT
CASSPSGISTDTQYF
>TRBV28|NA|TRBJ2-1|NA
TGTGCCAGCAGTTTATCCCACCTAGGGGGGGCGAATGAGCAGTTCTTC
CASSLSHLGGANEQFF
>TRBV12-3/TRBV12-4|NA|TRBJ2-7|NA
TGTGCCAGCAGGCAGGGGAACACCTACGAGCAGTACTTC
CASRQGNTYEQYF
>TRBV9|NA|TRBJ1-5|few
TGTGCCAGCAGCGCCGGGGACGGCCCGGGGGAGCCCCAGCATTTT
CASSAGDGPGEPQHF
>TRBV5-1|NA|TRBJ2-5|NA
TGCGCCAGCAGCGCCGACAATCGAGGGGAGACCCAGTACTTC
CASSADNRGETQYF
>TRBV2|NA|TRBJ2-2|NA
TGTGCCAGCAGTGAGTCCCAGGCCGGGGAGCTGTTTTTT
CASSESQAGELFF
>TRBV12-3/TRBV12-4|TRBD2|TRBJ2-4|once
TGTGCCAGCACTAATAGCGGGGGCGCAAAGTACTTC
CASTNSGGAKYF
>TRBV18|TRBD1|TRBJ2-7|NA
TGTGCCAGCTCCCCTAGGACAGGCGAGCAGTACTTC
CASSPRTGEQYF
>TRBV3-1/TRBV3-2|NA|TRBJ1-4|NA
TGTGCCAGCAGCCAACAAACGGGGGAAAAACTGTTTTTT
CASSQQTGEKLFF
>TRBV9|NA|TRBJ1-1|once
TGTGCCAGCAGCGTATTGGACAGCCGGAACACTGAAGCTTTCTTT
CASSVLDSRNTEAFF
>TRBV3-1/TRBV3-2|NA|TRBJ1-3|once
TGTGCCAGCAGCCCCGAGAGAGGAAACACCATATATTTT
CASSPERGNTIYF
>TRBV28|NA|TRBJ2-2|NA
TGTGCCAGCAGTTTCGGAGACACCGGGGAGCTGTTTTTT
CASSFGDTGELFF
>TRBV6-5|TRBD1|TRBJ2-2|NA
TGTGCCAGCAACAGGGGTAACAGCGGGGAGCTGTTTTTT
CASNRGNSGELFF
>TRBV28|TRBD1|TRBJ1-2|few
TGTGCCAGCAGCCGAACAGGGGGCGGCTATGGCTACACCTTC
CASSRTGGGYGYTF
>TRBV6-2/TRBV6-3|NA|TRBJ2-3|NA
TGTGCCAGCAGTACCGACAGGTTGGGAGATACGCAGTATTTT
CASSTDRLGDTQYF
>TRBV9|TRBD1|TRBJ2-2|few
TGTGCCAGCAGCGCGCAGGCACAGGGGGCGACGGCCGGGGAGCTGTTTTTT
CASSAQAQGATAGELFF
>TRBV7-3|NA|TRBJ1-2|NA
TGTGCCAGCAGCCCCACCGGTGGAGACTACACCTTC
CASSPTGGDYTF
>TRBV2|NA|TRBJ2-2|NA
TGTGCCAGCAGTGAATTGGGAGCGGCGAACACCGGGGAGCTGTTTTTT
CASSELGAANTGELFF
>TRBV7-2|TRBD1|TRBJ2-2|NA
TGTGCCAGCAGCGGGACAGGGGCCGCCGCCGGGGAGCTGTTTTTT
CASSGTGAAAGELFF
>TRBV3-1/TRBV3-2|TRBD2|TRBJ2-5|NA
TGTGCCAGCAGCCATGTGCGGGATTGGGGGGGGCAAGAGACCCAGTACTTC
CASSHVRDWGGQETQYF
>TRBV7-9|TRBD1|TRBJ2-5|NA
TGTGCCAGCAGCTTAGTGGTGACAGGGGGAGAGACCCAGTACTTC
CASSLVVTGGETQYF
>TRBV28|TRBD1|TRBJ2-1|NA
TGTGCCAGCAGTTCCCTCGGACAGGGGATTTACAATGAGCAGTTCTTC
CASSSLGQGIYNEQFF
>TRBV4-3|TRBD1|TRBJ1-1|NA
TGCGCCAGCAGCCAAGATGCGGGGACAGGGGGTGAAGCTTTCTTT
CASSQDAGTGGEAFF
>TRBV29-1|NA|TRBJ1-1|NA
TGCAGCGTTCAGAACCAGAACACTGAAGCTTTCTTT
CSVQNQNTEAFF
>TRBV3-1/TRBV3-2|NA|TRBJ1-2|few
TGTGCCAGCAGCCAAGGTTGGGGCAATGGCTACACCTTC
CASSQGWGNGYTF
>TRBV28|NA|TRBJ1-1|NA
TGTGCCAGCAGTTTTAGAGGACTCCTGAACACTGAAGCTTTCTTT
CASSFRGLLNTEAFF
>TRBV28|NA|TRBJ1-5|NA
TGTGCCAGCAGTTTAAGCTACAATCAGCCCCAGCATTTT
CASSLSYNQPQHF
>TRBV7-2|TRBD1|TRBJ1-6|NA
TGTGCCAGCAGCTACACACAGGGGGCCTTGGGTAATTCACCCCTCCACTTT
CASSYTQGALGNSPLHF
>TRBV19|TRBD1|TRBJ1-5|once
TGTGCCAGTAGTACTCAGGGGGTACGAGGTCAGCCCCAGCATTTT
CASSTQGVRGQPQHF
>TRBV27|TRBD1|TRBJ1-5|few
TGTGCCAGCAGTCCGGGACAGGGTATAGGGCGTAGCAATCAGCCCCAGCATTTT
CASSPGQGIGRSNQPQHF